This T cell receptor (beta chain) was obtained from a study of OX40 agonist ivuxolimab in advanced cancers. Describing the broader study: The costimulatory receptor OX40 (CD134) was targeted by ivuxolimab, a fully human IgG2 agonistic monoclonal antibody. Prior anti-PD-1, anti-PD-L1 or anti-CTLA-4 therapy was permitted, and about two fifths of dose-escalation patients had received checkpoint inhibitors. In the dose-escalation cohort, around four fifths of patients were male, and the mean age was around 65 years with a range of 23 to 79. Of the roughly 51 dose-escalation patients, hepatocellular carcinoma was present in about 20, melanoma in approximately 15, renal cell carcinoma in 9 and head and neck cancer in 9. Three dose-escalation patients achieved partial responses, one with hepatocellular carcinoma and two with cutaneous melanoma. The paper covers the monotherapy dose-escalation part of the phase I ivuxolimab trial, which included N ≈ 57 patients. Intravenous ivuxolimab was administered to patients every 2 weeks at six dose levels: 0.01, 0.1, 0.3, 1.5, 3 and 10 mg/kg. The point of sequencing TCRbeta in the periphery was to test whether ivuxolimab changed TCR sequence diversity and drove clonal T-cell expansion.

In regard to this clone: Its cognate antigen has yet to be identified. Per-base quality was not reported, and no clone a single base away is much larger than it.

The trial excluded patients who had a history of autoimmune disease or who were on systemic immunosuppression. Peripheral blood for TCR sequencing was collected from all dose cohorts at baseline, on cycle 4 day 1, and on cycle 7 day 1. The samples were taken from a phase I, first-in-human, multicenter, open-label dose-escalation trial of ivuxolimab. Adults with locally advanced or metastatic melanoma, renal cell, hepatocellular, or head and neck squamous cell carcinoma were enrolled in the trial. Before TCR sequencing, CD4+ T cells and CD8+ T cells from peripheral blood were sorted into separate populations. Genomic DNA was isolated from the sorted cells so that the TCRbeta CDR3 region could be sequenced. The immunoSEQ Assay was used for sequencing of TCRbeta CDR3 regions. TCRdb's version of the immuneACCESS table is confined to in-frame rearrangements and falls short of the full clone set. An unresolved V gene accounts for under half of the shortfall where checked; the remainder is of unknown origin. For this sample the table gives approximately 18,000 clones, of which around 79% were detected only once. The top ten hold more than 30% of the sample.

Study-wide conclusions, independent of this receptor: The antigen specificity of the clonally expanded peripheral T cells was not determined. After ivuxolimab, CD8+ T cells had more expanded clones than CD4+ T cells on average. In the 0.1-3.0 mg/kg groups, partial responders were among the patients with the lowest normalized peripheral clonal expansion, particularly in CD8+ T cells. Low levels of normalized T-cell clonal expansion were also seen in some patients who did not respond. Clonal expansion of both CD4+ and CD8+ blood T cells was observed from baseline to week 6 at doses 0.1 to 3.0 mg/kg.

The material sequenced was CD4+ or CD8+ T cells sorted from blood, taken in a trial of the OX40 agonist ivuxolimab. This TCR derives from an adult with an advanced solid tumor such as melanoma, head and neck, liver or kidney cancer.

The CDR3 here reads CASSLGGRVPSEQYF. The sequence in DNA is TGTGCCAGCAGCTTAGGGGGTAGGGTTCCAAGCGAGCAGTACTTC. The chain uses TRBV11-2 and TRBJ2-5, with the D gene too uncertain to name. The end of the DNA aligns better with TRBJ2-7, so the J call may be wrong. CDR1 SGHAT and CDR2 FQNNGV are derived from the germline V gene. From the cysteine through the phenylalanine, the CDR3 covers 15 amino acids. This entry keeps only the CDR3 DNA: 45 bases, framed from base 1.